Listed below are T cell receptor beta chains from one sample, sequenced in a study of blood T cell repertoires in COVID-19. Profiled with immunoSEQ multiplex PCR; TCRdb holds only in-frame clones, not every one. Here the sample spans 250,000 to 350,000 clones, just over 90% being singletons. Material for sequencing was peripheral blood. The receptors shown here come from a woman aged 25 to 39 with COVID-19, enrolled during active disease. CDR3s include the opening cysteine and the closing phenylalanine or tryptophan. D genes are given only for firm matches. Clone sizes are given selectively: once, few, many, or a class where the clone is expanded.

clone size	J gene	V gene	D gene	CDR3 protein	CDR3 DNA
once	TRBJ1-1	TRBV2	-	CASSDTGLTEAFF	TGTGCCAGCAGTGATACAGGGTTGACTGAAGCTTTCTTT
-	TRBJ2-2	TRBV5-1	TRBD2	CASSSSGTHTGELFF	TGCGCCAGCAGCTCCAGCGGGACCCACACCGGGGAGCTGTTTTTT
-	TRBJ1-3	TRBV3-1/TRBV3-2	-	CASTDLLSGNTIYF	TGTGCCAGTACGGACTTGCTGTCTGGAAACACCATATATTTT
-	TRBJ2-3	TRBV3-1/TRBV3-2	TRBD2	CASSQEGLIAGGGVGTDTQYF	TGTGCCAGCAGCCAAGAAGGGCTGATAGCGGGAGGGGGGGTCGGCACAGATACGCAGTATTTT
-	TRBJ1-2	TRBV29-1	-	CSAQGFGYGYTF	TGCAGCGCCCAGGGTTTTGGCTATGGCTACACCTTC
-	TRBJ2-7	TRBV12-3/TRBV12-4	-	CASSLSRAEEQYF	TGTGCCAGCAGTTTATCCAGGGCTGAAGAGCAGTACTTC
-	TRBJ1-2	TRBV6-5	-	CASSSEPYGYTF	TGTGCCAGCAGTTCAGAACCCTATGGCTACACCTTC
-	TRBJ1-1	TRBV14	-	CASSQEVQAGTEAFF	TGTGCCAGCAGCCAAGAAGTCCAGGCCGGCACTGAAGCTTTCTTT
-	TRBJ1-2	TRBV6-6	TRBD1	CASSSQGQGDYGYTF	TGTGCCAGCAGTTCCCAGGGACAGGGAGACTATGGCTACACCTTC
once	TRBJ2-5	TRBV19	TRBD1	CASSILGQGVETQYF	TGTGCCAGTAGTATCCTGGGACAGGGTGTAGAGACCCAGTACTTC
many	TRBJ2-3	TRBV5-8	-	CASSLVLTEADTQYF	TGTGCCAGCAGCTTGGTACTTACGGAGGCGGATACGCAGTATTTT
-	TRBJ2-7	TRBV5-4	-	CASSSYSTGWEQYF	TGTGCCAGCAGCTCCTATTCCACGGGTTGGGAGCAGTACTTC
many	TRBJ2-5	TRBV4-1	-	CASSSDDGTQYF	TGCGCCAGCAGCTCAGATGATGGGACCCAGTACTTC
once	TRBJ2-7	TRBV10-3	TRBD2	CAIRTTPSGRHEQYF	TGTGCCATCAGAACCACCCCCAGCGGGAGGCACGAGCAGTACTTC